This is a list of T cell receptor beta chains from one sample in a study of immune heterogeneity within non-small cell lung tumors. One entry per CDR3 protein, called by TCRdb with MiXCR from the multiplex PCR reads. Counted here are 6,000 to 8,500 distinct CDR3 sequences, approximately 20% occurring once; the ten biggest clones make up nearly 15%. Material: lung tumor tissue. The receptor source for this set is a man between 60 and 75 years old with non-small cell lung cancer. The CDR3 runs from the conserved cysteine through the conserved F or W. The D gene is left open where the match is weak. A clone size is listed for some rows: how often the clone was seen (once, few, many), or a class if it is expanded.

D | J | V | size | DNA | CDR3
NA | TRBJ2-3 | TRBV20-1 | few | TGCAGTGCTAGCGGCCAGACTCGCACAGATACGCAGTATTTT | CSASGQTRTDTQYF
NA | TRBJ1-2 | TRBV15 | medium-sized | TGTGCCACCAGCGGAGAGTGGGGCTATGGCTACACCTTC | CATSGEWGYGYTF
TRBD1 | TRBJ1-2 | TRBV20-1 | medium-sized | TGCAGTGCTAGCATAGGGACAGCTAACTATGGCTACACCTTC | CSASIGTANYGYTF
TRBD2 | TRBJ2-1 | TRBV3-1 | NA | TGTGCCAGCAGCCCCGGGACTAGCGGGAGCCTCGTCCCCATCGAGCAGTTCTTC | CASSPGTSGSLVPIEQFF
NA | TRBJ2-7 | TRBV20-1 | medium-sized | TGCAGTGCCGAACCCTTGGGCAGGGACACCTACGAGCAGTACTTC | CSAEPLGRDTYEQYF
NA | TRBJ2-5 | TRBV3-1 | medium-sized | TGTGCCAGCAGCTACCGATCCCAGGAGACCCAGTACTTC | CASSYRSQETQYF
NA | TRBJ2-5 | TRBV14 | many | TGTGCCAGCAGCCAAGATGGAGAGACCCAGTACTTC | CASSQDGETQYF
NA | TRBJ1-1 | TRBV12-3/TRBV12-4 | many | TGTGCCAGCAGTCCCGGGGGGTTTCACACTGAAGCTTTCTTT | CASSPGGFHTEAFF
NA | TRBJ1-6 | TRBV30 | medium-sized | TGTGCCTGGAGTGTTAGGCCGGCTAATTCACCCCTCCACTTT | CAWSVRPANSPLHF
TRBD2 | TRBJ2-1 | TRBV5-1 | medium-sized | TGCGCCAGCAGCATTTACTTGGGGAGGGACTTTCAGAATGAGCAGTTCTTC | CASSIYLGRDFQNEQFF
TRBD2 | TRBJ2-1 | TRBV14 | many | TGTGCCAGCAGCCAAGGGAGGGCGTGGACTAGCGGGAGTCCCTCCTACAATGAGCAGTTCTTC | CASSQGRAWTSGSPSYNEQFF
NA | TRBJ1-5 | TRBV5-5 | NA | TGTGCCAGCAGCTTGGGGGGAGAACAGCCCCAGCATTTT | CASSLGGEQPQHF
NA | TRBJ2-2 | TRBV6-5 | many | TGTGCCAGCAGTTACTCACGGGGCACCGGGGAGCTGTTTTTT | CASSYSRGTGELFF
NA | TRBJ2-2 | TRBV5-6 | NA | TGTGCCAGCAGCTTTTTTAACGGAGCGAACACCGGGGAGCTGTTTTTT | CASSFFNGANTGELFF